This entry lists 17 T cell receptor beta chains sequenced from one sample in a study of T cells in Graves' hyperthyroidism and ophthalmopathy. Researchers amplified the TCR beta CDR3 regions from RNA transcripts. The HTBI primer set drove a first-round RT-PCR of the TCR CDR3. Each CDR3 protein is one row after TCRdb ran MiXCR on the multiplex PCR reads. The sample has 500,000 or so distinct CDR3 sequences, 15% to 20% seen once. Input material: blood. Receptors were obtained from a woman in her late teens or twenties with Graves' ophthalmopathy.

The chain couples TRBV3-1 to TRBJ1-6; 9 bases match TRBD1. The CDR3 is 17 residues long. Germline V gene lookup returns CDR1 LGHDT and CDR2 YNNKEL (reference sequence). With V trimmed by 0 bases and J by 7 bases, 7 bases remained unmatched. DNA of the CDR3: TGTGCCAGCAGCCAAGAAAGTCTGGACAGGGGAAATTCACCCCTCCACTTT. Translation: CASSQESLDRGNSPLHF.

This clonotype was observed many times. This sequence joins TRBV3-1 and TRBJ2-7; TRBD2 aligns across 11 bases. The germline CDR1 and CDR2 sequences are LGHDT and YNNKEL (reference sequence). V was clipped by 0 bases and J by 5 bases; unmatched bases: 9. This CDR3 has 17 amino acids. The CDR3 DNA sequence: TGTGCCAGCAGCCAAGATCCCTGGACTAGCGGGCACCACGAGCAGTACTTC. Amino acids: CASSQDPWTSGHHEQYF.

In its sample, this clonotype was seen a few times. The V gene is TRBV4-2, the J gene TRBJ2-5; 7 nucleotides match TRBD2. Per germline, CDR1 LGHNA and CDR2 YNFKEQ. Trimming cost V 0 bases and J 4 bases; bases outside gene matches: 11. The CDR3 runs 17 residues. CDR3 protein: CASSQDSWAGERETQYF. The CDR3 bases are TGTGCCAGCAGCCAAGATTCATGGGCGGGGGAGCGAGAGACCCAGTACTTC.

This clonotype appeared many times. This chain links TRBV2 with TRBJ2-2; no definite D call. Deletions cut 8 bases from V and 6 bases from J, with 13 bases between. The CDR3 runs to 13 residues. Germline CDR1 is SNHLY and CDR2 is FYNNEI. The CDR3 protein is CASSRETAGELFF. CDR3 nucleotides: TGTGCCAGCTCGCGAGAGACGGCCGGGGAGCTGTTTTTT.

This clonotype was seen at least ten times. The chain carries TRBV30 and TRBJ1-1, with D unresolved. CDR3 length equals 15 residues. From germline, CDR1 is GTSNPN and CDR2 SVGIG (reference sequence). V shed 0 bases and J shed 4 bases, with 15 bases lying between them. The CDR3 coding sequence is TGTGCCTGGAGTGTACTGAGCGGGCGCGGCACTGAAGCTTTCTTT. This translates into CAWSVLSGRGTEAFF.

This clonotype has only a few counts. The rearrangement uses TRBV7-9 and TRBJ2-7; the D is unclear. V was trimmed by 3 bases and J by 9 bases, leaving 15 bases between them. Germline V gene lookup returns CDR1 SEHNR and CDR2 FQNEAQ (reference sequence). This CDR3 has 13 amino acids. CDR3 nucleotides: TGTGCCAGCAGCTTCGGTCAGGATTCTCGGCAGTACTTC. Amino acid sequence: CASSFGQDSRQYF.

This clonotype appeared many times. The V and J genes are TRBV30 and TRBJ1-2, with D hard to call. The CDR3 has 13 amino acids. The germline V and J ends were trimmed by 4 bases and 3 bases, with 12 bases remaining between them. The germline gives CDR1 GTSNPN, CDR2 SVGIG (reference sequence). The CDR3: CAWTTTFDYGYTF. In DNA, the CDR3 is TGTGCCTGGACCACGACATTTGACTATGGCTACACCTTC.

This clonotype occurred many times. The DNA of the CDR3 is TGTGCCAGCAGCTTTGCCCTGCGGGGGGGACACGCTGAAGCTTTCTTT. Translated, it gives CASSFALRGGHAEAFF. The rearrangement uses TRBV12-3 or TRBV12-4 and TRBJ1-1, with D perhaps TRBD1 (6 bases). V lost 6 bases to trimming and J lost 6 bases, with 23 bases between them. The CDR3 length is 16 residues.

This sequence joins TRBV18 and TRBJ2-7; 8 nucleotides agree with TRBD1. This CDR3 spans 12 amino acids. Unmatched junction bases numbered 2, after V lost 8 bases and J lost 2 bases. Germline CDR1 KGHSH, CDR2 LQKENI. As DNA, the CDR3 is TGTGCCAGCGGACAGGGACCCTACGAGCAGTACTTC. Translated: CASGQGPYEQYF.

V is TRBV9 and J is TRBJ2-2, with TRBD1 as a possible D gene (6 bases). The germline V and J ends were trimmed by 4 bases and 9 bases, with 22 bases remaining between them. Germline V gives CDR1 SGDLS, CDR2 YYNGEE. This CDR3 spans 16 amino acids. DNA of the CDR3: TGTGCCAGCAGCACCCAAGGGGGACCCCTTGTGCGGGAGCTGTTTTTT. Translated, it gives CASSTQGGPLVRELFF.

This clonotype was seen only a few times. The junction and the germline gene differ at one end; a read error may be behind it. This chain uses TRBV28 with TRBJ1-2; D unclear. CDR3 length equals 14 residues. Looked up from germline, CDR1 is MDHEN and CDR2 is SYDVKM. The CDR3 sequence is CASSFPRANYGNTF. The DNA of the CDR3 is TGTGCCAGCAGTTTCCCCAGAGCTAACTATGGCAACACCTTC.

This clonotype was detected ten times or more. The CDR3 spells CASSLQGTGYTF. CDR3 DNA: TGTGCCAGCAGTCTACAGGGGACTGGCTACACCTTC. V is TRBV28 and J is TRBJ1-2; TRBD1 agrees at 7 bases. Germline-derived CDR1 and CDR2 are MDHEN and SYDVKM. V shed 5 bases and J 7 bases; nucleotides not matched to a gene: 4. This CDR3 spans 12 amino acids.

This clonotype has a handful of counts. CDR3 in amino acids: CASEIPGQGASYGYTF. Written as DNA, the CDR3 is TGTGCCAGCGAAATCCCGGGACAGGGGGCCTCTTATGGCTACACCTTC. This chain links TRBV5-5 with TRBJ1-2; TRBD1 matches at 12 bases. The CDR3 is 16 residues long. CDR1 is SGHKS and CDR2 is YYEKEE in the germline V gene (reference sequence). V trimming: 7 bases; J trimming: 5 bases; junction bases outside the gene matches: 12.

The rearrangement uses TRBV6-1 and TRBJ1-2; 8 bases are a match to TRBD1. The CDR3 is 15 residues long. Germline-derived CDR1 and CDR2 are MNHNS and SASEGT. Germline trimming cut 2 bases from V and 4 bases from J; bases unmatched to any gene: 6. CDR3 amino acids: CASSEFQGAFYGYTF. CDR3 bases: TGTGCCAGCAGTGAATTTCAGGGGGCGTTCTATGGCTACACCTTC.

This chain connects TRBV7-3 to TRBJ1-2, with unresolved D. V lost 6 bases and J lost 0, with 11 bases in between. Germline CDR1 reads SGHTA; CDR2 reads FQGTGA. This CDR3 region has 14 residues. The CDR3 coding sequence is TGTGCCAGCAGGGATACAGCTTCTAACTATGGCTACACCTTC. Amino acids: CASRDTASNYGYTF.

The V gene is TRBV10-3, the J gene TRBJ1-2; no definite D call. Germline V gene data show CDR1 as ENHRY and CDR2 as SYGVKD. The CDR3 spans 13 residues. Trimming took off 0 bases at V and 8 bases at J, with 10 bases between the two ends. CDR3 residues: CAISESSVYGYTF. CDR3 nucleotide sequence: TGTGCCATCAGTGAGTCGTCGGTTTACGGCTACACCTTC.

This clonotype has ten or more counts. This chain links TRBV20-1 with TRBJ1-2; TRBD1 agrees at 9 bases. The CDR3 length is 12 residues. With V trimmed by 5 bases and J by 4 bases, 2 bases remained unmatched. CDR1 is DFQATT, CDR2 SNEGSKA, per germline (reference sequence). The CDR3 nucleotides are TGCAGTGCTTCGGACAGGGGCTATGGCTACACCTTC. It yields the protein CSASDRGYGYTF.